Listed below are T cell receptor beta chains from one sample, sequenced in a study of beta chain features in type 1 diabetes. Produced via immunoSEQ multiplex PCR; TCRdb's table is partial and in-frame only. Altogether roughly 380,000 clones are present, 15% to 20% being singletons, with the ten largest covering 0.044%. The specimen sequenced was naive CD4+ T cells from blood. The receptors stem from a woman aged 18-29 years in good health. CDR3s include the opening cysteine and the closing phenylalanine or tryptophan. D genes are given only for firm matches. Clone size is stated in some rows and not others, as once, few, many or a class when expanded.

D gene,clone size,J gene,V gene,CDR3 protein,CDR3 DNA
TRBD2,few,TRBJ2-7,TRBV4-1,CASSRGLAGAANRYEQYF,TGCGCCAGCAGCCGTGGACTAGCGGGGGCCGCCAATCGTTACGAGCAGTACTTC
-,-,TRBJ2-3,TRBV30,CAWSHNTDTQYF,TGTGCCTGGAGCCACAACACAGATACGCAGTATTTT
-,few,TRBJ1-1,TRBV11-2,CASSLVGGDTEAFF,TGTGCCAGCAGCTTAGTAGGCGGTGACACTGAAGCTTTCTTT
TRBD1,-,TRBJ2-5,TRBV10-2,CASMWGQDQETQYF,TGCGCCAGCATGTGGGGACAGGATCAAGAGACCCAGTACTTC
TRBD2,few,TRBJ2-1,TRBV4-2,CASSQAGRGGNEQFF,TGTGCCAGCAGCCAAGCCGGGAGGGGAGGCAATGAGCAGTTCTTC
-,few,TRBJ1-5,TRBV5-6,CASSSLQGGSDQPQHF,TGTGCCAGCAGCTCGCTACAGGGTGGATCAGATCAGCCCCAGCATTTT
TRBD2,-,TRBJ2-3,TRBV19,CASSGLAVVDTQYF,TGTGCCAGTAGCGGACTAGCGGTGGTTGATACGCAGTATTTT
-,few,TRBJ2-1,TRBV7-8,CASSLAGDQFF,TGTGCCAGCAGCTTAGCGGGAGATCAGTTCTTC
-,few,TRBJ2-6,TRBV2,CASSWAGGSGANVLTF,TGTGCCAGCAGTTGGGCCGGAGGTTCTGGGGCCAACGTCCTGACTTTC
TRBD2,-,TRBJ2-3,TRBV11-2,CASQRAGGTDTQYF,TGTGCCAGTCAAAGGGCGGGGGGAACAGATACGCAGTATTTT
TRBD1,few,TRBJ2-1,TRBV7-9,CASSSRDRGLNEQFF,TGTGCCAGCAGCTCCCGGGACAGGGGTTTGAATGAGCAGTTCTTC
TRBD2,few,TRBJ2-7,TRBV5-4,CASSHTGGAGTVSYEQYF,TGTGCCAGCAGCCATACGGGGGGGGCCGGGACTGTCTCGTACGAGCAGTACTTC
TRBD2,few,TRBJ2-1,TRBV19,CASRTGTSVNEQFF,TGTGCCAGTAGAACCGGGACTAGCGTCAATGAGCAGTTCTTC
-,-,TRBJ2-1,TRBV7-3,CASSSQEGNEQFF,TGTGCCAGCAGCTCCCAGGAGGGCAATGAGCAGTTCTTC
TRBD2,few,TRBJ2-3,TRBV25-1,CASSPPPGAGDADTQYF,TGTGCCAGCAGTCCCCCCCCCGGGGCGGGAGATGCAGATACGCAGTATTTT
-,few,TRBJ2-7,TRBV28,CASTKVASEQYF,TGTGCCAGCACCAAGGTAGCGTCCGAGCAGTACTTC
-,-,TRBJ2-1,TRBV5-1,CASSSGTYSSYNEQFF,TGCGCCAGCAGCTCCGGGACTTATAGCTCCTACAATGAGCAGTTCTTC
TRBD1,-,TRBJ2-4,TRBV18,CASSLGQGEWNIQYF,TGTGCCAGCTCACTTGGACAGGGGGAATGGAACATTCAGTACTTC
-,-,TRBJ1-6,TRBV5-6,CASSVQGLLNSPLHF,TGTGCCAGCAGTGTACAGGGCCTTTTAAATTCACCCCTCCACTTT
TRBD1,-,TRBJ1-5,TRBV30,CASKGQGTQPQHF,TGTGCCTCTAAGGGACAGGGAACTCAGCCCCAGCATTTT
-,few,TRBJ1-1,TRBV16,CASSHVQGSTEAFF,TGTGCCAGCAGCCATGTTCAGGGAAGCACTGAAGCTTTCTTT
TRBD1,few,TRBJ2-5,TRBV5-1,CASSPGTGSNQYF,TGCGCCAGCAGCCCCGGGACAGGTAGCAATCAGTACTTC
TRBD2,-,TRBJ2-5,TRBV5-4,CASSPGTSGLETQYF,TGTGCCAGCAGCCCCGGGACTAGCGGGTTGGAGACCCAGTACTTC
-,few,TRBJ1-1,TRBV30,CAWSEISPGRGRGTEAFF,TGTGCCTGGAGTGAAATCTCTCCGGGCAGGGGAAGGGGCACTGAAGCTTTCTTT
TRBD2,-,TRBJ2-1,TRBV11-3,CASSSAGGAYNEQFF,TGTGCCAGCAGCTCGGCCGGGGGGGCCTACAATGAGCAGTTCTTC
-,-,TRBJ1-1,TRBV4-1,CASSQVQGVTEAFF,TGCGCCAGCAGCCAGGTACAAGGGGTCACTGAAGCTTTCTTT
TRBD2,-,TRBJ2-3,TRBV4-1,CASSHPPGGGRGDTQYF,TGCGCCAGCAGCCACCCCCCGGGAGGCGGGAGAGGAGATACGCAGTATTTT
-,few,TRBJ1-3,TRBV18,CASSPVGGSGNTIYF,TGTGCCAGCTCACCAGTAGGGGGATCTGGAAACACCATATATTTT
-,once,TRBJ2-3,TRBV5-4,CASSAPQISTQYF,TGTGCCAGCAGCGCCCCCCAGATTTCCACGCAGTATTTT
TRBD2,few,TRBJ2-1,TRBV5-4,CASSLVAGGNNEQFF,TGTGCCAGCAGCTTGGTAGCGGGGGGAAACAATGAGCAGTTCTTC
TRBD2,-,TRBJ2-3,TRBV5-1,CASSPLTSGGLHTQYF,TGCGCCAGCAGCCCCCTGACTAGCGGGGGGCTCCATACGCAGTATTTT
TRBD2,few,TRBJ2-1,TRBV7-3,CASSLPSGGRNEQFF,TGTGCCAGCAGCTTGCCTAGCGGGGGGAGGAATGAGCAGTTCTTC
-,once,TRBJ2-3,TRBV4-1,CASSQESTPLPRDTQYF,TGCGCCAGCAGCCAAGAGTCGACACCCTTGCCAAGGGATACGCAGTATTTT
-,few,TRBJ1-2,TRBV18,CASSSGTEGYTF,TGTGCCAGCTCCTCTGGGACTGAAGGCTACACCTTC
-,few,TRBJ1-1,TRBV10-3,CAISDVGVYTEAFF,TGTGCCATCAGTGATGTCGGGGTGTACACTGAAGCTTTCTTT
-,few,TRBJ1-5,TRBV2,CASNAGNQPQHF,TGTGCCAGCAATGCGGGAAATCAGCCCCAGCATTTT
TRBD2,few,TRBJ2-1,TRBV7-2,CASTGGGSYNEQFF,TGTGCCAGCACGGGCGGGGGTTCCTACAATGAGCAGTTCTTC
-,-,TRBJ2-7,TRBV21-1,CASSKVYEQYF,TGTGCCAGCAGCAAAGTATACGAGCAGTACTTC
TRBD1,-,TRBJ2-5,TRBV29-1,CSGGTVQRETQYF,TGCAGCGGGGGGACAGTCCAGCGGGAGACCCAGTACTTC
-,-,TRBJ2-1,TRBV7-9,CASSLEGLIDEQFF,TGTGCCAGCAGCTTAGAGGGACTCATCGATGAGCAGTTCTTC
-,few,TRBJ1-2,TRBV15,CATSREGDGGGGYTF,TGTGCCACCAGCAGAGAAGGCGACGGCGGGGGTGGCTACACCTTC
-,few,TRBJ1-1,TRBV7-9,CASSLFDTEGSEAFF,TGTGCCAGCAGCTTATTCGACACCGAGGGTTCTGAAGCTTTCTTT
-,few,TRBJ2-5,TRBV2,CASGQQETQYF,TGTGCCAGCGGACAGCAAGAGACCCAGTACTTC
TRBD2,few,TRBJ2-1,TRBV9,CASSLGLANNEQFF,TGTGCCAGCAGCCTGGGACTAGCGAACAATGAGCAGTTCTTC
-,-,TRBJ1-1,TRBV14,CASSRQVNTEAFF,TGTGCCAGCAGCCGACAGGTAAACACTGAAGCTTTCTTT
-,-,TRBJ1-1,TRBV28,CASSVGQHTEAFF,TGTGCCAGCAGTGTAGGACAGCACACTGAAGCTTTCTTT
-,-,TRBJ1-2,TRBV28,CASSSDRPHGYTF,TGTGCCAGCAGTTCTGACAGACCCCATGGCTACACCTTC
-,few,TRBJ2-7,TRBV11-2,CASSFGLLEAYEQYF,TGTGCCAGCAGCTTCGGTCTACTAGAGGCCTACGAGCAGTACTTC